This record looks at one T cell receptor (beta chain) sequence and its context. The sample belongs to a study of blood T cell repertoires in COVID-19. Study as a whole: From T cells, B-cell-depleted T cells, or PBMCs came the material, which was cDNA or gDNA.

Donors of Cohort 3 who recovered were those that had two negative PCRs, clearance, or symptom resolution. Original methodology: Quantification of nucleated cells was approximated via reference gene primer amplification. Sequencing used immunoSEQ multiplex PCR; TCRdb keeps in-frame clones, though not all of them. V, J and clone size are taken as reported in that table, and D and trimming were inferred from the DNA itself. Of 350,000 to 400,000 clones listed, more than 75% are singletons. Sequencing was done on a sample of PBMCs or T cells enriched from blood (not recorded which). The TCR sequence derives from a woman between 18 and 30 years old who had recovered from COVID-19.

The CDR3 is CASSSTPRNTEAFF. Here the CDR3 DNA reads TGTGCCAGCAGCTCGACTCCGCGAAACACTGAAGCTTTCTTT. The rearrangement uses TRBV13 and TRBJ1-1; unclear D gene. Trimming removed 4 bases from V and 2 bases from J, with 11 bases in between. The germline CDR1 and CDR2 sequences are PRHDT and FYEKMQ (reference sequence). The length of the CDR3 is 14 residues.